This entry concerns a single T cell receptor beta chain. In the original processing: Reference gene primer amplification in the assay estimated nucleated cell counts. Method: immunoSEQ multiplex PCR; TCRdb's copy keeps in-frame clones and lacks some. The V and J calls and clone size come from that table; D and trimming were worked out from the DNA. The sample contains roughly 80,000 clones, about four fifths of which appear only once. The entry originates in a study of blood T cell repertoires in COVID-19. Study context: Researchers got acute and convalescent COVID-19 samples from the United States, Italy and Spain. T cells, B-cell-depleted T cells, or PBMCs supplied cDNA or gDNA.

Sequenced: peripheral blood. This receptor was taken from a man aged 50-60 years with acute or convalescent COVID-19.

The CDR3: CASSPRGNTEAFF. Written as DNA, the CDR3 is TGTGCCAGCAGCCCCAGGGGCAACACTGAAGCTTTCTTT. The chain couples TRBV7-2 to TRBJ1-1; tentatively, D is TRBD1 (6 bases). This CDR3 region has 13 residues. V dropped 5 bases and J dropped 2 bases, with 9 bases sitting between them. The V gene's germline CDR1 is SGHTA and CDR2 FQGNSA.